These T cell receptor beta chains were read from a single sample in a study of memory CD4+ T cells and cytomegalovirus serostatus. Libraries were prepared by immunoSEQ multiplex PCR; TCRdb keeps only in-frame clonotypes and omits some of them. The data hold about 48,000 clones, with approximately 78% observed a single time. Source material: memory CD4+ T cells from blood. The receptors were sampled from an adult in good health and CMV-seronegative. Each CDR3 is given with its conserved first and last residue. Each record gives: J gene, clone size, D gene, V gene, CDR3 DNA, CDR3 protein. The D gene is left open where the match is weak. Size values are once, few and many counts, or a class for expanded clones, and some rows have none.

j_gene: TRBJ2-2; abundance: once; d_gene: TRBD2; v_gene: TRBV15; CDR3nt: TGTGCCACCAGCAGAGGGGGGGGAGCGAACACCGGGGAGCTGTTTTTT; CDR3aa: CATSRGGGANTGELFF
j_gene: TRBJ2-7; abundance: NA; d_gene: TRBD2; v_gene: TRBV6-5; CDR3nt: TGTGCCAGCAGTTACTCGGGACTAGGTTACTACGAGCAGTACTTC; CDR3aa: CASSYSGLGYYEQYF
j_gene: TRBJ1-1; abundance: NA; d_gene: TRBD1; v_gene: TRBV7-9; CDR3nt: TGTGCCAGCAGCTTAGGAGACAGGGGGCACGGCACTGAAGCTTTCTTT; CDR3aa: CASSLGDRGHGTEAFF
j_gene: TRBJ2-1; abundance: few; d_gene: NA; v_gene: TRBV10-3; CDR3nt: TGTGCCATCAGCTGGGATTCCAATGAGCAGTTCTTC; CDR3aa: CAISWDSNEQFF
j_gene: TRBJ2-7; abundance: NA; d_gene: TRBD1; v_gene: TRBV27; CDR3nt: TGTGCCAGCAGAACAGTTAGGGGGCTCTACGAGCAGTACTTC; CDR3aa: CASRTVRGLYEQYF
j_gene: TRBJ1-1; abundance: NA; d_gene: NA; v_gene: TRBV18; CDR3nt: TGTGCCAGCTCACCGGGGGGAAACACTGAAGCTTTCTTT; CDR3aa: CASSPGGNTEAFF
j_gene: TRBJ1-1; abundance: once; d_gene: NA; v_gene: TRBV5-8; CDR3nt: TGTGCCAGCAGCTTTGAGAGAAACACTGAAGCTTTCTTT; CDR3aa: CASSFERNTEAFF
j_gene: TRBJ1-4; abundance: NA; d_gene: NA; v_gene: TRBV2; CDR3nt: TGTGCCAGCAGTTACGGGCAGGGCCTAGTTGAAAAACTGTTTTTT; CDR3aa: CASSYGQGLVEKLFF
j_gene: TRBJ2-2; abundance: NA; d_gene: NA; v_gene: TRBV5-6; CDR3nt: TGTGCCAGCAGCTTGGGCCCGACATTTGGGAGGGAGCTGTTTTTT; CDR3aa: CASSLGPTFGRELFF
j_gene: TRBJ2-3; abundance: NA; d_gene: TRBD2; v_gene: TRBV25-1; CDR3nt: TGTGCCAGCAGTGACCTAACTAGCGGGAGGGCCCAAGATACGCAGTATTTT; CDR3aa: CASSDLTSGRAQDTQYF
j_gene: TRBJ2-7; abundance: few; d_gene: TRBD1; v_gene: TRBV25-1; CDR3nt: TGTGCCAGCAGTGCTCCGGGACAGGAAGACCATTCCTACGAGCAGTACTTC; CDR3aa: CASSAPGQEDHSYEQYF
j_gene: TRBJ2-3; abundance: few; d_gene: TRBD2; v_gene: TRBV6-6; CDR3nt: TGTGCCAGCAGGGAGGGACTAGCCCAAACAGATACGCAGTATTTT; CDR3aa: CASREGLAQTDTQYF
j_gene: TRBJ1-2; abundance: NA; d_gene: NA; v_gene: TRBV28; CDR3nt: TGTGCCAGCAGTAGCAACTATGGCTACACCTTC; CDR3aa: CASSSNYGYTF
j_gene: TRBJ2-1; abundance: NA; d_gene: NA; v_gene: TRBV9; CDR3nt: TGTGCCAGCAGTGGGCACTTTAATGAGCAGTTCTTC; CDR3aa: CASSGHFNEQFF
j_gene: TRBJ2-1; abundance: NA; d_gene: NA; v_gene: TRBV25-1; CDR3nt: TGTGCCAGCAGTGAATGTGGGTCTACTTGGTGGTCCTACAATGAGCAGTTCTTC; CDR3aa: CASSECGSTWWSYNEQFF
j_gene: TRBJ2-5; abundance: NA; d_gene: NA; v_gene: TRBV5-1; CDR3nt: TGCGCCAGCAGCTCGGCTCAGGGGGGCCGGGAGACCCAGTACTTC; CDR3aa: CASSSAQGGRETQYF
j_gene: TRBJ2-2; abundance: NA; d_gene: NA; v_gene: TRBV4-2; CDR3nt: TGTGCCAGCAGCCGAAGGGAAAGGGTCGGGGAGCTGTTTTTT; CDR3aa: CASSRRERVGELFF
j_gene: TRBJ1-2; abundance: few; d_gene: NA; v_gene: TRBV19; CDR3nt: TGTGCCAGTACCATCGGAAAGACCCCCGGGGGTTATGGCTACACCTTC; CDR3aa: CASTIGKTPGGYGYTF
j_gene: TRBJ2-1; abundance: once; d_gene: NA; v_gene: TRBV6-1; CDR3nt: TGTGCCAGCAGCTTGGACTCCACGCGGAATGAGCAGTTCTTC; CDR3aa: CASSLDSTRNEQFF
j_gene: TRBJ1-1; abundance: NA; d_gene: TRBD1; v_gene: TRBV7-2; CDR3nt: TGTGCCAGCAGCTTAGAACAGGGGTCTACTGAAGCTTTCTTT; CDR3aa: CASSLEQGSTEAFF
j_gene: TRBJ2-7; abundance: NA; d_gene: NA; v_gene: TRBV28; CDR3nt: TGTGCCAGCAGTTTGACCAGTCCCTACGAGCAGTACTTC; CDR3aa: CASSLTSPYEQYF
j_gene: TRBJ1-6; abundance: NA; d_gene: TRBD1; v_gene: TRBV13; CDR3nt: TGTGCCAGCAGCCCCGGGACAGGGGGCCGTAAAGATTCACCCCTCCACTTT; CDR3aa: CASSPGTGGRKDSPLHF
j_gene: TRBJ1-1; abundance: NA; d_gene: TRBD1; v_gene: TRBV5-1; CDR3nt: TGCGCCAGCAGCGACAGGGGAGATTCAACTGAAGCTTTCTTT; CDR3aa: CASSDRGDSTEAFF
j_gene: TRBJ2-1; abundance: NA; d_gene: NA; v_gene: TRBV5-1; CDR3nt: TGCGCCAGCAGCCCCTCGGCAGCGGGCTCCTACAATGAGCAGTTCTTC; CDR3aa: CASSPSAAGSYNEQFF
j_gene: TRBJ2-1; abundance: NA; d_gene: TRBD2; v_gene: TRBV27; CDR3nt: TGTGCCAGCACCTCGGGTAGCGGGGGGAGGAATGAGCAGTTCTTC; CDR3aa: CASTSGSGGRNEQFF
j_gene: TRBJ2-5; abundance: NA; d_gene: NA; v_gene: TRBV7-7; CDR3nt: TGTGCCAGCAGCTTAAACCCCGGCTTTGAGACCCAGTACTTC; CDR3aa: CASSLNPGFETQYF
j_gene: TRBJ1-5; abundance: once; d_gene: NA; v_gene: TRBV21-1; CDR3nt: TGTGCCAGCAGCAAAGCGGGCGAGGGGCATAGCAATCAGCCCCAGCATTTT; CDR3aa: CASSKAGEGHSNQPQHF